This TCR beta chain was sequenced during a study of cytomegalovirus exposure and HLA in healthy donors. V shed 8 bases and J 3 bases; nucleotides not matched to a gene: 2. The CDR3 runs to 12 residues. CDR1 MNHNY and CDR2 SVGAGI come from the germline V gene (reference sequence). The repertoire was sequenced with immunoSEQ multiplex PCR; TCRdb's copy has only in-frame clones and lacks some. The sample shows roughly 270,000 clones, roughly 90% of them seen only once. The receptor was derived from a woman under 30 in good health and CMV-seronegative. The J gene is TRBJ2-7, the V gene TRBV6-6; 9 bases are a match to TRBD1. Sequencing was carried out using PBMCs. The CDR3 loop reads CASGTGSYEQYF. The CDR3 nucleotides read TGTGCCAGCGGGACAGGGAGCTACGAGCAGTACTTC.